Listed below are T cell receptor beta chains from one sample, sequenced in a study of regulatory T cells in long-lasting Graves disease. Each CDR3 protein is one row after TCRdb ran MiXCR on the multiplex PCR reads. The sample holds a few hundred thousand distinct CDR3 sequences; approximately 13% are singletons and the top ten take roughly a tenth. These records were also assigned to another study, of T cells in Graves' hyperthyroidism and ophthalmopathy.

This sample comprised peripheral blood mononuclear cells (PBMCs), obtained at new diagnosis, from a patient treated with antithyroid drugs. Every receptor here comes from a man aged 25-45 years with Graves disease. The CDR3 runs from the conserved cysteine through the conserved F or W. The D gene is left open where the match is weak. Only some rows state a clone size, as once, few, many or a class for expanded clones.

clone size | CDR3 length | J gene | V gene | D gene | CDR3 protein | CDR3 DNA
few | 15 | TRBJ2-5 | TRBV6-2/TRBV6-3 | - | CASSYSADSQETQYF | TGTGCCAGCAGTTACTCCGCGGACAGCCAAGAGACCCAGTACTTC
- | 15 | TRBJ1-3 | TRBV9 | TRBD1 | CASSGWDRGGNTIYF | TGTGCCAGCAGCGGTTGGGACAGGGGAGGAAACACCATATATTTT
few | 14 | TRBJ2-3 | TRBV7-3 | - | CASSVTGTPAPLYF | TGTGCCAGCAGCGTAACCGGGACCCCGGCGCCCCTGTATTTT
many | 12 | TRBJ1-2 | TRBV29-1 | TRBD1 | CSVTTGRDGYTF | TGCAGCGTGACGACAGGGAGGGATGGCTACACCTTC
many | 15 | TRBJ2-7 | TRBV5-1 | - | CASSLLPGFSYEQYF | TGCGCCAGCAGCTTGTTGCCGGGTTTCTCCTACGAGCAGTACTTC
many | 13 | TRBJ1-2 | TRBV30 | TRBD1 | CAWSSGGNYGYTF | TGTGCCTGGAGCTCAGGGGGGAACTATGGCTACACCTTC
many | 13 | TRBJ2-7 | TRBV27 | - | CASSLGMGDEQYF | TGTGCCAGCAGTTTAGGGATGGGGGACGAGCAGTACTTC
many | 14 | TRBJ2-1 | TRBV5-1 | TRBD2 | CASSSGTSGDEQFF | TGCGCCAGCTCCTCCGGGACTAGCGGCGATGAGCAGTTCTTC
many | 13 | TRBJ2-3 | TRBV18 | - | CASSPMTRDTQYF | TGTGCCAGCTCACCCATGACAAGAGATACGCAGTATTTT
many | 15 | TRBJ2-1 | TRBV2 | - | CASSDGDLAYNEQFF | TGTGCCAGCAGTGACGGGGACTTGGCCTACAATGAGCAGTTCTTC
- | 15 | TRBJ2-7 | TRBV12-3/TRBV12-4 | TRBD2 | CASSPAPLAGNEQYF | TGTGCCAGCAGTCCCGCCCCACTAGCGGGAAACGAGCAGTACTTC
few | 11 | TRBJ1-1 | TRBV10-3 | - | CAISGGIEAFF | TGTGCCATCAGTGGGGGGATAGAGGCTTTCTTT
- | 15 | TRBJ2-1 | TRBV9 | TRBD1 | CASSTGTGWDNEQFF | TGTGCCAGCAGCACCGGGACAGGGTGGGACAATGAGCAGTTCTTC
- | 13 | TRBJ1-3 | TRBV28 | - | CASRMDLRNTIYF | TGTGCCAGCAGAATGGACCTCCGAAACACCATATATTTT
many | 13 | TRBJ2-4 | TRBV20-1 | - | CSAEGWAKNIQYF | TGCAGTGCTGAAGGATGGGCCAAAAACATTCAGTACTTC
few | 12 | TRBJ1-4 | TRBV6-2/TRBV6-3 | - | CASSEGNEKLFF | TGTGCCAGCAGCGAGGGGAATGAAAAACTGTTTTTT
few | 14 | TRBJ1-1 | TRBV5-1 | - | CASSLEGLGTEAFF | TGCGCCAGCAGCTTGGAGGGTCTAGGTACTGAAGCTTTCTTT
- | 16 | TRBJ2-3 | TRBV9 | TRBD2 | CASSLPSSGGTDTQYF | TGTGCCAGCAGCCTTCCATCTAGCGGGGGCACAGATACGCAGTATTTT
many | 14 | TRBJ2-5 | TRBV19 | - | CASSGLEDTATQYF | TGTGCCAGTAGCGGGCTTGAGGACACGGCGACCCAGTACTTC
- | 20 | TRBJ1-6 | TRBV11-2 | - | CASSSLSLRIVPGTNSPLHF | TGTGCCAGCAGCTCACTCTCCCTTCGTATCGTTCCGGGAACCAATTCACCCCTCCACTTT
once | 18 | TRBJ1-3 | TRBV4-1 | - | CASSQARLGRRGGNTIYF | TGCGCCAGCAGCCAAGCAAGATTGGGACGTCGAGGAGGAAACACCATATATTTT
few | 13 | TRBJ2-1 | TRBV20-1 | - | CSARSSGTGEQFF | TGCAGTGCTAGGTCATCAGGGACGGGCGAGCAGTTCTTC
many | 18 | TRBJ2-3 | TRBV7-2 | TRBD2 | CASSLVTRTSGRGDTQYF | TGTGCCAGCAGCTTAGTTACCCGGACTAGCGGGAGGGGAGATACGCAGTATTTT
many | 16 | TRBJ2-2 | TRBV18 | TRBD2 | CASSTGLAGEDGELFF | TGTGCCAGCTCAACTGGACTAGCGGGAGAGGACGGGGAGCTGTTTTTT
many | 14 | TRBJ2-7 | TRBV5-1 | - | CASGHGTRVYEQYF | TGCGCCAGCGGCCACGGGACAAGGGTCTACGAGCAGTACTTC
many | 15 | TRBJ2-7 | TRBV7-2 | TRBD1 | CASSWVFGQGYEQYF | TGTGCCAGCAGCTGGGTTTTCGGACAGGGCTACGAGCAGTACTTC
few | 13 | TRBJ2-1 | TRBV7-2 | - | CASSPWEGNEQFF | TGTGCCAGCAGCCCCTGGGAAGGCAATGAGCAGTTCTTC
- | 14 | TRBJ1-4 | TRBV20-1 | TRBD1 | CGARRTGLNEKLFF | TGCGGTGCTAGACGGACAGGCCTTAATGAAAAACTGTTTTTT
many | 14 | TRBJ2-3 | TRBV20-1 | - | CSATQGTSTDTQYF | TGCAGTGCTACACAGGGCACTAGCACAGATACGCAGTATTTT
many | 15 | TRBJ2-7 | TRBV13 | - | CASSLVAVSPYEQYF | TGTGCCAGCAGCCTAGTAGCGGTTTCCCCCTACGAGCAGTACTTC
many | 14 | TRBJ1-1 | TRBV29-1 | TRBD1 | CSVEDWTGSTEAFF | TGCAGCGTTGAAGACTGGACAGGGAGCACTGAAGCTTTCTTT
few | 16 | TRBJ2-1 | TRBV20-1 | TRBD2 | CSARDASGKAYNEQFF | TGCAGTGCTAGAGATGCTAGCGGCAAAGCCTACAATGAGCAGTTCTTC
- | 14 | TRBJ1-1 | TRBV11-2 | - | CASSLGLTGLEAFF | TGTGCCAGCAGCTTAGGTCTAACAGGCCTCGAAGCTTTCTTT
many | 13 | TRBJ2-3 | TRBV2 | - | CASSESAPDTQYF | TGTGCCAGCAGTGAATCGGCACCAGATACGCAGTATTTT
- | 17 | TRBJ2-7 | TRBV20-1 | TRBD2 | CSAQVRLGLGSSYEQYF | TGCAGTGCCCAGGTTAGATTGGGACTAGGAAGCTCCTACGAGCAGTACTTC
few | 14 | TRBJ2-7 | TRBV2 | TRBD2 | CASTHSGFPYEQYF | TGTGCCAGCACCCATAGCGGGTTCCCCTACGAGCAGTACTTC
many | 15 | TRBJ1-1 | TRBV5-1 | - | CASSPGGPLEAEAFF | TGCGCCAGCAGCCCGGGGGGGCCATTAGAGGCTGAAGCTTTCTTT
many | 14 | TRBJ1-2 | TRBV9 | TRBD1 | CASSVATGDYGYTF | TGTGCCAGCAGCGTCGCGACAGGGGATTATGGCTACACCTTC
many | 17 | TRBJ2-1 | TRBV12-3/TRBV12-4 | TRBD1 | CASSLKWGQGDAHEQFF | TGTGCCAGCAGTTTAAAGTGGGGACAGGGGGACGCCCATGAGCAGTTCTTC
few | 12 | TRBJ1-5 | TRBV10-3 | - | CAISDGGQPQHF | TGTGCCATCAGTGACGGGGGTCAGCCCCAGCATTTT
many | 15 | TRBJ2-1 | TRBV2 | TRBD2 | CASSPRTSGRDEQFF | TGTGCCAGCAGCCCCCGGACTAGCGGGAGGGACGAGCAGTTCTTC
few | 15 | TRBJ2-2 | TRBV7-2 | TRBD1 | CASSVPDRPTGELFF | TGTGCCAGCAGCGTCCCGGACAGGCCGACCGGGGAGCTGTTTTTT
many | 15 | TRBJ1-5 | TRBV12-3/TRBV12-4 | - | CASTPGPYSNQPQHF | TGTGCCAGCACCCCGGGGCCGTATAGCAATCAGCCCCAGCATTTT
few | 16 | TRBJ2-1 | TRBV24-1 | TRBD2 | CATSDYGLAGGPEQFF | TGTGCCACCAGTGACTACGGACTAGCGGGAGGGCCGGAGCAGTTCTTC